This T cell receptor beta chain was sequenced in a study of metastatic and nonmetastatic thyroid tumors (dated by TCRdb to between 2020 and 2021). In terms of the full investigation: The researchers compared repertoires between peripheral blood samples and tumor or nodule tissue samples from patients with malignant or benign thyroid disease. Summary of the overall study and its limitations: In both blood and tumor samples, TCR beta diversity was reported to be significantly higher in malignant tumors than in benign nodules.

No treatment had been received by any patient before thyroid surgery. The study retrospectively analysed patient clinical samples collected from about 2012 to 2018 using T-cell receptor beta sequencing. To prepare the library, PCR was applied. The run used an Illumina HiSeq 4000. High-throughput sequencing was used to profile the TCR beta-chain CDR3 region of every patient. Under the source paper's analysis protocol: Drawing on CDR3 differences between clinicopathological groups, the researchers built a classifier meant to tell apart patients with distant-metastatic papillary thyroid cancer. The Shannon index was used to assess repertoire diversity, and the Morisita-Horn index was used to assess tumor-blood repertoire similarity. Clones were called with MiXCR by TCRdb after fastp trimmed the public reads at Q25, and only in-frame beta chains were retained. Clone size and V and J calls follow TCRdb, not the original study. A total of about 32,000 clones appear in this sample, 25% of them only once. The ten largest make up 9.2% of the sample.

V loses 7 bases at its end and J loses 4 bases; junction bases beyond the gene matches: 10. Per the germline V gene, SGHVS is the CDR1 and FNYEAQ is the CDR2. Taken from cysteine to phenylalanine, the CDR3 has 16 residues. Just the 48-base CDR3 DNA is kept, in frame starting at base 1. Comments on this clone: Which antigen it targets is not known. Within one base of it there is no much larger clone, and no base qualities were kept.

The rearranged segments are TRBV7-6 and TRBJ2-2; 9 nucleotides in the junction match TRBD1. Sequenced: blood. The TCR comes from a female donor with papillary thyroid cancer or a benign thyroid nodule (not recorded which). Some clones in this sample may be carry-over from other donors' samples. The sequenced DNA is TGTGCCAGCATCCCGCGGTACAGGGGGCGCACCGGGGAGCTGTTTTTT. This codes for CASIPRYRGRTGELFF.